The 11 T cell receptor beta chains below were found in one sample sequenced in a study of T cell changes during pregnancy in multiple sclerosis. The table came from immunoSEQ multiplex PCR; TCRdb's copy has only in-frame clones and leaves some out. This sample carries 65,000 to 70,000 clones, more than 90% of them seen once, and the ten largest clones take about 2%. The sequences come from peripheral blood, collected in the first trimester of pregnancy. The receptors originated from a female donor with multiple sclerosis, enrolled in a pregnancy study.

Here the CDR3 DNA reads TGTGCCAGCAGCAAAATGAGGGGGGGGGTAGGGAGCAATCAGCCCCAGCATTTT. Its protein is CASSKMRGGVGSNQPQHF. The chain is built from TRBV21-1 and TRBJ1-5. TRBV21-1 is assigned pseudogene status. This CDR3 contains 18 residues.

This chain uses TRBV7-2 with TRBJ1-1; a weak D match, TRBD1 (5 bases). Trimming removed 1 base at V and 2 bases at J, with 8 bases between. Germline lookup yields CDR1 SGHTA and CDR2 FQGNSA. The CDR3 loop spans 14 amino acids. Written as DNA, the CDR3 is TGTGCCAGCAGCTTAGTTCAGGGCAACACTGAAGCTTTCTTT. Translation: CASSLVQGNTEAFF.

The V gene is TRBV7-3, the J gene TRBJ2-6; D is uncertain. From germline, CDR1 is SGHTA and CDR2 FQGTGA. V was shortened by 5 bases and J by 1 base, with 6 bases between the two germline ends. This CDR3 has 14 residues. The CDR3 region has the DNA TGTGCCAGCAGCCGAGCTTCTGGGGCCAACGTCCTGACTTTC. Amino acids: CASSRASGANVLTF.

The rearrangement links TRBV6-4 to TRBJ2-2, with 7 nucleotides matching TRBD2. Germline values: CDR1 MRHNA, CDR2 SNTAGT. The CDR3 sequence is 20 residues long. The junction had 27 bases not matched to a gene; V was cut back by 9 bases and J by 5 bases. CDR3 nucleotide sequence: TGTGCCAGTACTTTCCCTCAAGTAGCGGGCTTGGGTATCAAGACCGGGGAGCTGTTTTTT. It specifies CASTFPQVAGLGIKTGELFF.

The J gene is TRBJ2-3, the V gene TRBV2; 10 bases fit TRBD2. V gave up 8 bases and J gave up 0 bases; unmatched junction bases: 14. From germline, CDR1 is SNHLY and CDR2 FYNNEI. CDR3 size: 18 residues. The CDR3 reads CASSGVAGGWTSTDTQYF. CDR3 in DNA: TGTGCCAGCTCTGGAGTAGCGGGGGGTTGGACTAGCACAGATACGCAGTATTTT.

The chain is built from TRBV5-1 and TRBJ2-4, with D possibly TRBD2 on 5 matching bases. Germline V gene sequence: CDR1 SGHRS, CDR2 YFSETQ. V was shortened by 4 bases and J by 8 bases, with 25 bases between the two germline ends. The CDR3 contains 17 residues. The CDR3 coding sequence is TGCGCCAGCAGCCTGTCTCGCCAGCCCGCAGGACTGGACATTCAGTACTTC. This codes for CASSLSRQPAGLDIQYF.

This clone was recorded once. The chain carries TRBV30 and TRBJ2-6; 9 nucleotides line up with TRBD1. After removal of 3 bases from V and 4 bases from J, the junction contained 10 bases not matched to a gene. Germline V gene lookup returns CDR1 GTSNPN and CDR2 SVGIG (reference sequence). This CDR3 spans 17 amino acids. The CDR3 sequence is CAWSLGQGLLGANVLTF. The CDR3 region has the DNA TGTGCCTGGAGCCTGGGACAGGGACTCCTGGGGGCCAACGTCCTGACTTTC.

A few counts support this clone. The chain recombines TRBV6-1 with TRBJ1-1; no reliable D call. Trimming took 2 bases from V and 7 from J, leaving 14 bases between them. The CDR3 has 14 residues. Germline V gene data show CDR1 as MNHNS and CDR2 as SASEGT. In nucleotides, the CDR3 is TGTGCCAGCAGTGAATTGTCACAGAGCCTTGAAGCTTTCTTT. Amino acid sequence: CASSELSQSLEAFF.

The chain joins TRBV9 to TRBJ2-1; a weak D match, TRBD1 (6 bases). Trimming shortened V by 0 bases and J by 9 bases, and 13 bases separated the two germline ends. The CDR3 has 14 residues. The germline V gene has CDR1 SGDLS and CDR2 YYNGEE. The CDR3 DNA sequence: TGTGCCAGCAGCGTAGGGTCAGGGGCCGGTGAGCAGTTCTTC. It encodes CASSVGSGAGEQFF.

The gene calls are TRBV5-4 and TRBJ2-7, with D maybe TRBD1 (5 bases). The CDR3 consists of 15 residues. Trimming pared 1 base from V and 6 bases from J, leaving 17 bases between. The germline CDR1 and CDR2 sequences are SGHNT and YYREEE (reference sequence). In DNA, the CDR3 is TGTGCCAGCAGCTTGTCGCAGGGTCTCTTGGGCGAGCAGTACTTC. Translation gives CASSLSQGLLGEQYF.

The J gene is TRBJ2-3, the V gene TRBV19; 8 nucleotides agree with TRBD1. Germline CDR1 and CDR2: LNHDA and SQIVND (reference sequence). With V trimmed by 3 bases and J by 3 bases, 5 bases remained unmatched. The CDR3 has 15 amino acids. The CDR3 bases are TGTGCCAGTAGTATCTCCGGACAGGGAACAGATACGCAGTATTTT. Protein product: CASSISGQGTDTQYF.